These T cell receptor beta chains were read from a single sample in a study of blood T cell repertoires in COVID-19. The data were produced by immunoSEQ multiplex PCR, yet TCRdb's version contains in-frame clones alone and is incomplete. The top ten hold roughly 6.8% of the sample, which has fewer than 90,000 clones, over 80% seen once. Material: peripheral blood. The receptor source for this set is a woman of 80 years or more with active COVID-19. The CDR3 runs from the conserved cysteine through the conserved F or W. Each record gives: clone size, D gene, J gene, V gene, CDR3 DNA, CDR3 protein. A D gene is named only where the DNA matches it firmly. Clone size is shown for a subset of rows, as once, few, many or a class of expanded clone.

clone size: once; D gene: NA; J gene: TRBJ2-3; V gene: TRBV10-3; CDR3 DNA: TGTGCCATCAGTGAGTTCGGGTCGAGGTCAGATACGCAGTATTTT; CDR3 protein: CAISEFGSRSDTQYF
clone size: NA; D gene: NA; J gene: TRBJ2-1; V gene: TRBV3-1/TRBV3-2; CDR3 DNA: TGTGCCAGCAGCCAAGGAACGGGACACTACAATGAGCAGTTCTTC; CDR3 protein: CASSQGTGHYNEQFF
clone size: NA; D gene: TRBD1; J gene: TRBJ2-5; V gene: TRBV19; CDR3 DNA: TGTGCCAGTAGTCTCTCGGACAGGGGTGAGACCCAGTACTTC; CDR3 protein: CASSLSDRGETQYF
clone size: NA; D gene: TRBD2; J gene: TRBJ2-2; V gene: TRBV2; CDR3 DNA: TGTGCCAGCAGCGAAGCGGGAGTGAACACCGGGGAGCTGTTTTTT; CDR3 protein: CASSEAGVNTGELFF
clone size: NA; D gene: TRBD1; J gene: TRBJ1-3; V gene: TRBV5-6; CDR3 DNA: TGTGCCAGCAGCTTGACATCCAGGGGGTCTGGAAACACCATATATTTT; CDR3 protein: CASSLTSRGSGNTIYF
clone size: once; D gene: NA; J gene: TRBJ2-2; V gene: TRBV28; CDR3 DNA: TGTGCCAGCAGTTCCTGGCGTGCCAGGGGATACACCGGGGAGCTGTTTTTT; CDR3 protein: CASSSWRARGYTGELFF
clone size: NA; D gene: TRBD2; J gene: TRBJ2-3; V gene: TRBV6-5; CDR3 DNA: TGTGCCAGCAGTTACGGACTAGCGGGGAGCACAGATACGCAGTATTTT; CDR3 protein: CASSYGLAGSTDTQYF
clone size: NA; D gene: TRBD1; J gene: TRBJ1-4; V gene: TRBV10-3; CDR3 DNA: TGTGCCATCAGACCCGGGACAGGGGGCGTTGGTGAAAAACTGTTTTTT; CDR3 protein: CAIRPGTGGVGEKLFF
clone size: NA; D gene: NA; J gene: TRBJ2-1; V gene: TRBV20-1; CDR3 DNA: TGCAGTGCTATTGAAGAGTTTTACAATGAGCAGTTCTTC; CDR3 protein: CSAIEEFYNEQFF
clone size: NA; D gene: NA; J gene: TRBJ2-6; V gene: TRBV5-1; CDR3 DNA: TGCGCCAGCAGAGGCCAGGTCGCTGGGGCCAACGTCCTGACTTTC; CDR3 protein: CASRGQVAGANVLTF
clone size: NA; D gene: TRBD1; J gene: TRBJ1-1; V gene: TRBV5-6; CDR3 DNA: TGTGCCAGCAGCCCGGGGACAGGGAGGGACACTGAAGCTTTCTTT; CDR3 protein: CASSPGTGRDTEAFF
clone size: NA; D gene: NA; J gene: TRBJ2-7; V gene: TRBV11-1; CDR3 DNA: TGTGCCAGCGAAGGAAACGGGATAACCTACGAGCAGTACTTC; CDR3 protein: CASEGNGITYEQYF
clone size: once; D gene: TRBD1; J gene: TRBJ1-6; V gene: TRBV7-9; CDR3 DNA: TGTGCCAGCAGCACAGGGGCTTCCTATAATTCACCCCTCCACTTT; CDR3 protein: CASSTGASYNSPLHF
clone size: once; D gene: NA; J gene: TRBJ2-7; V gene: TRBV5-1; CDR3 DNA: TGCGCCAGCAGCTTGCGGGATTACCCCTACGAGCAGTACTTC; CDR3 protein: CASSLRDYPYEQYF
clone size: NA; D gene: TRBD1; J gene: TRBJ2-2; V gene: TRBV6-5; CDR3 DNA: TGTGCCACCCAGGGGGAACGTACCACCGGGGAGCTGTTTTTT; CDR3 protein: CATQGERTTGELFF
clone size: NA; D gene: NA; J gene: TRBJ2-7; V gene: TRBV6-1; CDR3 DNA: TGTGCCAGCAGTGAACAACATTACGAGCAGTACTTC; CDR3 protein: CASSEQHYEQYF
clone size: NA; D gene: NA; J gene: TRBJ1-2; V gene: TRBV7-8; CDR3 DNA: TGTGCCAGCAGCTTAGGGTCCGGCTATGGCTACACCTTC; CDR3 protein: CASSLGSGYGYTF
clone size: NA; D gene: TRBD2; J gene: TRBJ2-1; V gene: TRBV6-2/TRBV6-3; CDR3 DNA: TGTGCCAGCAGTTACAGACTAGCGGGAGGGCCGCGGTACAATGAGCAGTTCTTC; CDR3 protein: CASSYRLAGGPRYNEQFF
clone size: NA; D gene: NA; J gene: TRBJ1-4; V gene: TRBV5-4; CDR3 DNA: TGTGCCAGCATCTCGAGTGCGGGAAAACTGTTTTTT; CDR3 protein: CASISSAGKLFF